This record covers a single T cell receptor beta chain. As defined, naive CD8 cells were CD45RO-negative and positively selected for CCR7, with terminally differentiated effector memory CD45RA+ cells excluded. These data originate in a study of shared clonotypes between healthy human individuals. V lost 5 bases, J lost 3 bases, and 10 bases lay in between. CDR1 and CDR2 from the germline V gene are SGHVS and FNYEAQ. The CDR3 is 13 amino acids. Data came from immunoSEQ multiplex PCR; TCRdb stores just in-frame clones and leaves some out. The sample holds just over 2,000,000 clones; about 95% are singletons and the top ten take roughly 1%.

This chain uses TRBV7-6 with TRBJ1-1; D not resolved. What was sequenced was naive CD8+ T cells sorted from blood. The clonotype comes from a man aged 18-30 years in good health. CDR3 protein: CASSQDRDTEAFF. The CDR3 nucleotides read TGTGCCAGCAGCCAAGACCGAGACACTGAAGCTTTCTTT. Filled out from reference TRBV7-6 and TRBJ1-1, the complete variable domain reads GAGVSQSPRYKVTKRGQDVALRCDPISGHVSLYWYRQALGQGPEFLTYFNYEAQQDKSGLPNDRFSAERPEGSISTLTIQRTEQRDSAMYRCASSQDRDTEAFFGQGTRLTVV.